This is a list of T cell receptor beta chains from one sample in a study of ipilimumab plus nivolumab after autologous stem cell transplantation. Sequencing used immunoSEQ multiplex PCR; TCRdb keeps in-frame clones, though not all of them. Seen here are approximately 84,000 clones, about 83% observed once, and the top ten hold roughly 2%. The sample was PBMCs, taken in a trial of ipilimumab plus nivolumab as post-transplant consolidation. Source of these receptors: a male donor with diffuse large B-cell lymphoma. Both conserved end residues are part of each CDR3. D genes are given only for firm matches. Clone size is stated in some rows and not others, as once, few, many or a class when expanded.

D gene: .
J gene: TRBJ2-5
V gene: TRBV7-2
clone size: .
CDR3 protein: CASSLVNRRVGTQYF
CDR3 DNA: TGTGCCAGCAGCTTAGTCAACCGGAGAGTGGGGACCCAGTACTTC

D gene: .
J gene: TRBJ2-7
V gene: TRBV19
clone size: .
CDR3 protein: CASSSSARSLYEGQYF
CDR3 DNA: TGTGCCAGTAGTTCATCCGCCCGCTCCCTCTACGAAGGGCAGTACTTC

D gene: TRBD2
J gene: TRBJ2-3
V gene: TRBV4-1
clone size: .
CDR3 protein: CASSQQLAGGLGTQYF
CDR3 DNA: TGCGCCAGCAGCCAACAACTAGCGGGGGGGCTAGGGACGCAGTATTTT

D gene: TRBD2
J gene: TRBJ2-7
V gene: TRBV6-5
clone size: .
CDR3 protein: CASKAGGRDEQYF
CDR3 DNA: TGTGCCAGCAAAGCGGGGGGGCGGGACGAGCAGTACTTC

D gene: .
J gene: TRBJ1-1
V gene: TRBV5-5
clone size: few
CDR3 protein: CASSLADSEAFF
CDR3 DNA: TGTGCCAGCAGCTTGGCCGACTCTGAAGCTTTCTTT

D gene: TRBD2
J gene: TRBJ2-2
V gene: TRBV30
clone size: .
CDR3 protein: CAWSTGGITGELFF
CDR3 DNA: TGTGCCTGGAGTACGGGGGGGATCACCGGGGAGCTGTTTTTT

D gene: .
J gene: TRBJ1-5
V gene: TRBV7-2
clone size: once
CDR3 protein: CASSLASFSPQPQHF
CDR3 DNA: TGTGCCAGCAGCTTAGCTTCCTTTTCCCCACAGCCCCAGCATTTT

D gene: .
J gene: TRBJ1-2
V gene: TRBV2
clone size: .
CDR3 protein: CASSTGGPPGDGYTF
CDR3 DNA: TGTGCCAGCAGTACGGGGGGACCCCCGGGGGACGGCTACACCTTC

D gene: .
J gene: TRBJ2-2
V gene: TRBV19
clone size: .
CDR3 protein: CASSMSLNTGELFF
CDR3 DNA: TGTGCCAGTAGTATGTCGCTGAACACCGGGGAGCTGTTTTTT

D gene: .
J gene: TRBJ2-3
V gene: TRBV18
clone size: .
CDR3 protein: CASSPPESVTDTQYF
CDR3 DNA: TGTGCCAGCTCACCTCCGGAATCCGTCACAGATACGCAGTATTTT

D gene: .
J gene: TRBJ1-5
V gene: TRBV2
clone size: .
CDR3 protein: CASATQKGPNQPQHF
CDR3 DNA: TGTGCCAGCGCGACCCAAAAGGGCCCCAATCAGCCCCAGCATTTT

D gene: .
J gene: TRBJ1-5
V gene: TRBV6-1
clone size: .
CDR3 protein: CASSEALFLRDGYQPQHF
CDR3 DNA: TGTGCCAGCAGTGAAGCGCTATTTCTCCGGGACGGCTATCAGCCCCAGCATTTT

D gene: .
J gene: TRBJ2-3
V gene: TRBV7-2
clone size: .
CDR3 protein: CASSTSPDTQYF
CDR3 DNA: TGTGCCAGCAGCACCTCTCCAGATACGCAGTATTTT

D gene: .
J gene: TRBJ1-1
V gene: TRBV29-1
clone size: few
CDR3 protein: CSVDGLQGYAFF
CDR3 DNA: TGCAGCGTTGACGGGTTGCAGGGATATGCTTTCTTT

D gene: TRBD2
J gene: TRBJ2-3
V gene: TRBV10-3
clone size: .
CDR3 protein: CATERTSGAYTQYF
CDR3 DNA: TGTGCCACGGAACGGACTAGCGGGGCATATACGCAGTATTTT

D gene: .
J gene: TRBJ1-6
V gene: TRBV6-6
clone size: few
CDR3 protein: CASSSVANSPLHF
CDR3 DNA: TGTGCCAGCAGTTCGGTGGCGAATTCACCCCTCCACTTT

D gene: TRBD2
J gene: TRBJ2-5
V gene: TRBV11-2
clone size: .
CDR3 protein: CASSTERLAGAHVAQYF
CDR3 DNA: TGTGCCAGCAGCACCGAAAGACTAGCGGGGGCCCATGTGGCCCAGTACTTC

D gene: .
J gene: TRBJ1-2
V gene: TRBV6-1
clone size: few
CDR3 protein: CASSDRTARHGYTF
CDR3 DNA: TGTGCCAGCAGTGATCGGACAGCTCGTCATGGCTACACCTTC

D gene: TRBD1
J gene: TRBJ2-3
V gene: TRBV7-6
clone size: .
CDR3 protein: CASSLDRGLTDTQYF
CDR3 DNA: TGTGCCAGCAGCTTAGACAGGGGGCTAACAGATACGCAGTATTTT

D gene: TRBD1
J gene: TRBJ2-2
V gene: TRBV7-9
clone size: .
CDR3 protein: CASSLDSGQGGTGELFF
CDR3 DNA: TGTGCCAGCAGCTTAGACTCGGGACAGGGCGGAACCGGGGAGCTGTTTTTT

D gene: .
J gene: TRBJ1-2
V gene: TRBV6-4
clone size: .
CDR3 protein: CASSEGRPNYGYTF
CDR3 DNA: TGTGCCAGCAGTGAGGGACGGCCTAACTATGGCTACACCTTC

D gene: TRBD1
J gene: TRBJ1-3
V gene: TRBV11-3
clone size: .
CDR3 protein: CASRTRGTGNTIYF
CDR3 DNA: TGTGCCAGCAGAACCAGGGGGACTGGAAACACCATATATTTT

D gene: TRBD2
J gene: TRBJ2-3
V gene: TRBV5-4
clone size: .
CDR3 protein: CASSLDLGGGQDTQYF
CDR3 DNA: TGTGCCAGCAGCTTGGACCTCGGCGGGGGGCAAGATACGCAGTATTTT

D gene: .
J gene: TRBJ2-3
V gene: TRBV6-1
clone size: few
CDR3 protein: CASSERDSRDTQYF
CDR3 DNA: TGTGCCAGCAGTGAAAGGGACTCCAGGGATACGCAGTATTTT

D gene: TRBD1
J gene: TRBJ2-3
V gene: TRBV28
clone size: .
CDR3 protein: CASSSGQGSDTQYF
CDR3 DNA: TGTGCCAGCAGTTCTGGACAGGGGTCAGATACGCAGTATTTT

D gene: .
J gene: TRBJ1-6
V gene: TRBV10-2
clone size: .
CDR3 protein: CASSRRGGQENSPLHF
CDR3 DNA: TGCGCCAGCTCTCGGAGGGGGGGCCAGGAAAATTCACCCCTCCACTTT

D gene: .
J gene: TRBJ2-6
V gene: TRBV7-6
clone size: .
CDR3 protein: CASQSSGANVLTF
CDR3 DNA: TGTGCCAGCCAATCCTCTGGGGCCAACGTCCTGACTTTC

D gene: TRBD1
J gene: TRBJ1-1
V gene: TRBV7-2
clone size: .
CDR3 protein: CASSFRTGRTEAFF
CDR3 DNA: TGTGCCAGCAGCTTCAGGACAGGTCGGACTGAAGCTTTCTTT

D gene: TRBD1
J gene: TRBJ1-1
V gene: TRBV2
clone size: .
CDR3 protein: CASSEAGQGNTEAFF
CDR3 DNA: TGTGCCAGCAGTGAAGCCGGACAGGGAAACACTGAAGCTTTCTTT

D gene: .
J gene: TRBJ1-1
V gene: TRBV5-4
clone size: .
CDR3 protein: CASSRPGMGDTEAFF
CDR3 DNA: TGTGCCAGCAGCCGTCCTGGGATGGGGGACACTGAAGCTTTCTTT

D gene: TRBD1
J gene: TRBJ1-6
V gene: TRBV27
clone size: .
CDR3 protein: CASSLLRTGGYSPLHF
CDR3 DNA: TGTGCCAGCAGTTTGTTACGGACAGGGGGATATTCACCCCTCCACTTT

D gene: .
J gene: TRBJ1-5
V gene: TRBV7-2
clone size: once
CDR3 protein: CASSLESVRNQPQHF
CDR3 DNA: TGTGCCAGCAGCTTAGAATCCGTCAGGAATCAGCCCCAGCATTTT

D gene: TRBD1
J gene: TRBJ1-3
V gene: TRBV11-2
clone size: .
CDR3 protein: CASSLRGQGNTIYF
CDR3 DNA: TGTGCCAGCAGCTTGCGGGGACAGGGAAACACCATATATTTT

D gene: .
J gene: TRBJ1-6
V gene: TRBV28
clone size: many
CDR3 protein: CASTSGQGRSPLHF
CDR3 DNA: TGTGCCAGCACCTCTGGGCAGGGTCGTTCACCCCTCCACTTT

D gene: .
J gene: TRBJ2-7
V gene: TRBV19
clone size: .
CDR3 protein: CASSIGRTPGEQYF
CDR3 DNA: TGTGCCAGTAGTATAGGGCGGACCCCCGGCGAGCAGTACTTC

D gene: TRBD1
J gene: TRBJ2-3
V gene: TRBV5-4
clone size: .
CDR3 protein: CASSLAGTGYGADTQYF
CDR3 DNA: TGTGCCAGCAGCTTGGCCGGGACAGGGTATGGTGCAGATACGCAGTATTTT

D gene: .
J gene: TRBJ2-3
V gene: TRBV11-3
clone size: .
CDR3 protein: CASSSSGRPTDTQYF
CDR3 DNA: TGTGCCAGCAGCTCTTCAGGGAGGCCCACAGATACGCAGTATTTT